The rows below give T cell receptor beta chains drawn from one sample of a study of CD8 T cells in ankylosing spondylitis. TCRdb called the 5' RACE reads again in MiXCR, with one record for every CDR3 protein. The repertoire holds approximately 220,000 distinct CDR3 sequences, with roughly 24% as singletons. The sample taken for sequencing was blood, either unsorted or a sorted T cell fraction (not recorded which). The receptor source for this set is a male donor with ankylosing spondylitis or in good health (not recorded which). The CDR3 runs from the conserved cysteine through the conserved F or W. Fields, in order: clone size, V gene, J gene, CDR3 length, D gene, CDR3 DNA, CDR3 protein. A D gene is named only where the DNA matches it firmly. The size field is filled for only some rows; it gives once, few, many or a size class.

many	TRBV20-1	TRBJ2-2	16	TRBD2	TGCAGTGCTCGATCCCGGAGGCTAGCGGGAGCCGGGGAGCTGTTTTTT	CSARSRRLAGAGELFF
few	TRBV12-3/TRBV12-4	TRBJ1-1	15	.	TGTGCCAGCAGTATGACGTGGGGACAAGGCACTGAAGCTTTCTTT	CASSMTWGQGTEAFF
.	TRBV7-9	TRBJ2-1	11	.	TGTGCCAGCAGTCGTAGGGTTGAGCAGTTCTTC	CASSRRVEQFF
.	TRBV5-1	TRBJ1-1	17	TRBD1	TGCGCCAGCAGCTTGGACAGGGGCGGTAAAAGGTACACTGAAACTTTCTTT	CASSLDRGGKRYTETFF
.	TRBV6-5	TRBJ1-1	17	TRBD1	TGTGCCAGCAGTTACCGGGGGACAGCGAAAATGAACACTGAAGCTTTCTTT	CASSYRGTAKMNTEAFF
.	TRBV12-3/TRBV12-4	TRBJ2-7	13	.	TGTGCCAGCAGGGCTAGTCGGGGCTACGAGCAGTACTTC	CASRASRGYEQYF
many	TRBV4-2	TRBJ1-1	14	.	TGTGCCAGCAGCCAAGAATTCGTGAACACTGAAGCTTTCTTT	CASSQEFVNTEAFF
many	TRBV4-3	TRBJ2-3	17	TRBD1	TGCGCCAGCAGCCAAGAGGTGACAGGGGGCTTTACAGATACGCAGTATTTT	CASSQEVTGGFTDTQYF
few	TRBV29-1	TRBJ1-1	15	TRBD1	TGCAGCGTTGAGACAGGGGGCATCACGAACACTGAAGCTTTCTTT	CSVETGGITNTEAFF
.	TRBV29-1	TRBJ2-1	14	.	TGCAGCGTTCTCACAGGGAGCTCCTACAATGAGCAGTTCTTC	CSVLTGSSYNEQFF
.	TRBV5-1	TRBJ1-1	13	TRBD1	TGCGCCAGCAGCACCGGGACAGCTTCTTTGGCTTTCTTT	CASSTGTASLAFF
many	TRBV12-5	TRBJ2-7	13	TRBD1	TGTGCTAGTGGCCGGGACAGGGGGTACGAGCAGTACTTC	CASGRDRGYEQYF
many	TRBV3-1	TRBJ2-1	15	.	TGTGCCAGCAGCCTGAACTCGGTAGGGGTACGGGAGCAGTTCTTC	CASSLNSVGVREQFF
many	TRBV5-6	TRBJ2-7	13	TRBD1	TGTGCCAGCAGCTTAAACAGGGGCTACGAGCAGTACTTC	CASSLNRGYEQYF
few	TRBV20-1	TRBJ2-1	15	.	TGCAGTGCTAGAGATGGTGTACCCAACCGCAATGAGCAGTTCTTC	CSARDGVPNRNEQFF
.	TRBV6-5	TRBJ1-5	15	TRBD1	TGTGCCAGCAGACTCGGACAGGGGGTGGTTCAGCCCCAGCATTTT	CASRLGQGVVQPQHF
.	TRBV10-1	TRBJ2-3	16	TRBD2	TGCGCCAGCAGTGATCCGACGGAGCGGGAGGGGCATACGCAGTATTTT	CASSDPTEREGHTQYF
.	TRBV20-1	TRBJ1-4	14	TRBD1	TGCAGTGCTAGAGAGGGGACAGGGTTTGAAAAACTGTTTTTT	CSAREGTGFEKLFF
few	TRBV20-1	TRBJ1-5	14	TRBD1	TGCAGTGCCCAGCCGGGACAGGGTTATCAGCCCCAGCATTTT	CSAQPGQGYQPQHF
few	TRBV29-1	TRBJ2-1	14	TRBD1	TGCAGCGTTGACTCCGGGACAGGGAGTATTCTGGAGTTCTTC	CSVDSGTGSILEFF
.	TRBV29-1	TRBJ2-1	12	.	TGCAGCTCATCAAGCTCCTACAATGAGCAGTTCTTC	CSSSSSYNEQFF
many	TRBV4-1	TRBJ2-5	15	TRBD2	TGCGCCAGCAGCCCTCTCGCGGGAGTAGGGGAGACCCAGTACTTC	CASSPLAGVGETQYF
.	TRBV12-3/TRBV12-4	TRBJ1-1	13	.	TGTGCCAGCAGATTCGGGGAGGTGGGTGAAGCTTTCTTT	CASRFGEVGEAFF
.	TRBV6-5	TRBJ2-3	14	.	TGTGCCAGCAGTTACCTCTTTAGATCAGATACGCAGTATTTT	CASSYLFRSDTQYF
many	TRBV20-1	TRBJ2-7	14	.	TGCAGTGTCAGCCGGGACTCAAGGGGACCCGAGCAGTACTTC	CSVSRDSRGPEQYF
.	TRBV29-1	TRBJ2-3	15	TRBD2	TGCAGCGCCCTAGGCGGGCGGGAGGGCCCAGATACGCAGTATTTT	CSALGGREGPDTQYF
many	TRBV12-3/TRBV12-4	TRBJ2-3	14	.	TGTGCCAGCAGAAACAGCTACAGAACAGATACGCAGTATTTT	CASRNSYRTDTQYF
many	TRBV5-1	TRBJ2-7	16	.	TGCGCCAGCAGCTTAGTGTTGGGGACTTCTTATATCGAGCAGTACTTC	CASSLVLGTSYIEQYF
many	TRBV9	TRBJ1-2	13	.	TGTGCCAGCAGCGTGCGGGCCGACTATGGCTACACCTTC	CASSVRADYGYTF
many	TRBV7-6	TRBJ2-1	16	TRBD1	TGTGCCAGCAGCTTAGCTTATGCGACAGGGGAAAATGAGCAGTTCTTC	CASSLAYATGENEQFF
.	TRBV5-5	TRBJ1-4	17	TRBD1	TGTGCCAGCAGCATCCGGGACAGTCGCACTAGTGGAGAAAAACTGTTTTTT	CASSIRDSRTSGEKLFF
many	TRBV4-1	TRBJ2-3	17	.	TGCGCCAGCAGCCAAGTCTTGATTAGCGGTAGCACAGATACGCAGTATTTT	CASSQVLISGSTDTQYF
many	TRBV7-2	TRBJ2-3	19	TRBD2	TGTGCCAGCAGCTTACGGCTAGCGGGAGGTGGGCCCCGCACAGATACGCAGTATTTT	CASSLRLAGGGPRTDTQYF
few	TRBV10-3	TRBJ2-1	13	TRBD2	TGTGCCATCTCTTGGCGGGAGGTCGATGAGCAGTTCTTC	CAISWREVDEQFF
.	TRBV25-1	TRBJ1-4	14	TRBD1	TGTGCCAGCAGGGCAGGGGGTATAAATGAAAAACTGTTTTTT	CASRAGGINEKLFF
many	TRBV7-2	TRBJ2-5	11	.	TGTGCCAGCAGCAAGACTGAGACCCAGTACTTC	CASSKTETQYF
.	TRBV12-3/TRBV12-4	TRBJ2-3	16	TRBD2	TGTGCCAGCAGTTTGCTAGCGGGAGCGACCACAGATACGCAGTATTTT	CASSLLAGATTDTQYF
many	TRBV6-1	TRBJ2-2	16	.	TGTGCCAGCAGGCCCCCTAGAGGACCGAACACCGGGGAGCTGTTTTTT	CASRPPRGPNTGELFF
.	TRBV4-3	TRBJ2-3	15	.	TGCGCCAGCAGCCAAGATTCGAGTGCCGGGGATACGCAGTATTTT	CASSQDSSAGDTQYF
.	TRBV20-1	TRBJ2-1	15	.	TGCAGTGCTTCGAGTTTAGCCATTACCTACAATGAGCAGTTCTTC	CSASSLAITYNEQFF
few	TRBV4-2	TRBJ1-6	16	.	TGTGCCAGCAGCCAAGATAGCACCTACTTGGGCTCACCCCTCCACTTT	CASSQDSTYLGSPLHF
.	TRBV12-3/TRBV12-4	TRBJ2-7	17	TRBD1	TGTGCCAGCAGTATTACAACGCCCGGGACAGGGGTCAACGAGCAGTACTTC	CASSITTPGTGVNEQYF
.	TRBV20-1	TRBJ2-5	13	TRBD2	TGCAGTGCTGCAACTAGCGGGAGGGGCGGCCAGTACTTC	CSAATSGRGGQYF
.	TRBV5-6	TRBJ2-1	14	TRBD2	TGTGCCAGCAGCTTGGGACTAGCGGGAGAAGGGCAGTTCTTC	CASSLGLAGEGQFF
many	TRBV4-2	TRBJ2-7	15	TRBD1	TGTGCCAGCAGCAAAGACAGGGGATCCTCCTACGAGCAGTACTTC	CASSKDRGSSYEQYF
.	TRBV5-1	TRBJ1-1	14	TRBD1	TGCGCCAGCAGCGTACAGGGGGGGAACACTGAAGCTTTCTTT	CASSVQGGNTEAFF
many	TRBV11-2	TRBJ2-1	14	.	TGTGCCAGCAGCTTACAGCGTTCCTACAATGAGCAGTTCTTC	CASSLQRSYNEQFF
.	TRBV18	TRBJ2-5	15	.	TGTGCCAGCTCACCAGTCGCGGGAATCGGGGAGACCCAGTACTTC	CASSPVAGIGETQYF
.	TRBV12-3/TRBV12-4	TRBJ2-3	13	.	TGTGCCAGCAGTTTCCATGGCTCAGATACGCAGTATTTT	CASSFHGSDTQYF
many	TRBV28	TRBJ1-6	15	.	TGTGCCAGCAGTTCCCCGCAGGGGCGGAATTCACCCCTCCACTTT	CASSSPQGRNSPLHF
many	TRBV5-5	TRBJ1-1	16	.	TGTGCCAGCAGCCCAACGACCCTCACCAAAGGCGCTGAAGCTTTCTTT	CASSPTTLTKGAEAFF
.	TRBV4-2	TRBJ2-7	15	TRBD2	TGTGCCAGCAGCCCTCTAGCGGGAGCGGGGTACGAGCAGTACTTC	CASSPLAGAGYEQYF
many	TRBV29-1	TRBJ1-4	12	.	TGCAGCGTCCTCACTTCAGGAGAAAAACTGTTTTTT	CSVLTSGEKLFF
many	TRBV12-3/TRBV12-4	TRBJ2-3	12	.	TGTGCCAGCAGCTTAAGCACAGATACGCAGTATTTT	CASSLSTDTQYF
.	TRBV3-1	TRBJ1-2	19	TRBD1	TGTACCTTCAGTTCCGGTATCGGGACAGAGGGGGAGGTTGTCTATGGCTACACCTTC	CTFSSGIGTEGEVVYGYTF
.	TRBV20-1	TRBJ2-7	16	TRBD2	TGCAGTGCTAGTACAGGACTAGCGGGGAGCTCCTACGAGCAGTACTTC	CSASTGLAGSSYEQYF
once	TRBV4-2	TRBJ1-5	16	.	TGTGCCATGGGCCCTGGGCGGTCGGCGATCAATCAGCCCCAGCATTTT	CAMGPGRSAINQPQHF